The rows below give T cell receptor beta chains drawn from one sample of a study of T cell responses to AZD1222 COVID-19 vaccine. Sequencing was performed with immunoSEQ multiplex PCR; in TCRdb, only in-frame clones are kept and a portion is missing. The profile covers about 140,000 clones, with 88% appearing a single time and 2.5% to 3.5% taken by the ten largest. The sequencing used peripheral blood, collected 28 days after the second AZD1222 dose. The receptors were gathered from an adult who received the AZD1222 COVID-19 vaccine. Each CDR3 is given with its conserved first and last residue. D genes are given only for firm matches. The size entry is marked missing in some rows and otherwise reads once, few, many or a size class.

clone size	CDR3 length	D gene	V gene	J gene	CDR3 DNA	CDR3 protein
NA	16	TRBD1	TRBV28	TRBJ1-3	TGTGCCAGCAGTTTCGGGACAGGGATCCCTGGAAACACCATATATTTT	CASSFGTGIPGNTIYF
NA	12	NA	TRBV2	TRBJ1-5	TGTGCCAGCAGTGAAACGTATCAGCCCCAGCATTTT	CASSETYQPQHF
once	14	TRBD1	TRBV6-2/TRBV6-3	TRBJ1-5	TGTGCCAGCAGTGGGACAGGGGTCAATCAGCCCCAGCATTTT	CASSGTGVNQPQHF
NA	14	NA	TRBV7-9	TRBJ1-1	TGTGCCAGCAGCTTACACGGGGTGAACACTGAAGCTTTCTTT	CASSLHGVNTEAFF
few	15	TRBD1	TRBV6-2/TRBV6-3	TRBJ2-7	TGTGCCAGCAGTTACCCCGCACAGGGGAGCAACGAGCAGTACTTC	CASSYPAQGSNEQYF
NA	14	NA	TRBV28	TRBJ2-1	TGTGCCAGCGAGGGACTTCCCATATACAATGAGCAGTTCTTC	CASEGLPIYNEQFF
NA	14	NA	TRBV19	TRBJ1-2	TGTGCCAGTAGTATGCCTGGGACGAGGATTGGGTACACCTTC	CASSMPGTRIGYTF
NA	15	NA	TRBV21-1	TRBJ2-1	TGTGCCAGCAGCACCAGGGACAGACCCTACAATGAGCAGTTCTTC	CASSTRDRPYNEQFF
NA	15	NA	TRBV15	TRBJ1-1	TGTGCCACCAGCAGAGGTACGGAGAGCGGTTCTGAAGCTTTCTTT	CATSRGTESGSEAFF
NA	13	NA	TRBV19	TRBJ2-3	TGTGCCAGTACCCCCGGACCCCGACTAGCGCAGTATTTT	CASTPGPRLAQYF
NA	14	NA	TRBV4-2	TRBJ2-7	TGTGCCAGCAGCCAAGACCCCGCGTCCTACGAGCAGTACTTC	CASSQDPASYEQYF
once	11	NA	TRBV30	TRBJ2-2	TGTGCCTGGAGTGAAAATGGTCCGCTGTTTTTT	CAWSENGPLFF
NA	17	NA	TRBV5-5	TRBJ1-2	TGTGCCAGCAGCTTGGGGGTCCGGGACGGCCCTATAAGTGGCTACACCTTC	CASSLGVRDGPISGYTF
NA	13	TRBD1	TRBV29-1	TRBJ1-1	TGCAGCGTTCCGGGACAGGGGGCTTCTGAAGCTTTCTTT	CSVPGQGASEAFF
NA	13	NA	TRBV20-1	TRBJ2-7	TGCAGTGCTAGTCCTAGCGCGCCCTACGAGCAGTACTTC	CSASPSAPYEQYF
NA	15	TRBD1	TRBV5-1	TRBJ2-5	TGCGCCAGCAGCTTGAGACAGGGGAGAACGGAGACCCAGTACTTC	CASSLRQGRTETQYF
NA	15	TRBD2	TRBV20-1	TRBJ2-3	TGCAGTGCTAGTTCAACTAGCGACCGCACAGATACGCAGTATTTT	CSASSTSDRTDTQYF
NA	14	NA	TRBV25-1	TRBJ2-7	TGTGCCAGCATACGGTCGGGGGGCGATTACGAGCAGTACTTC	CASIRSGGDYEQYF
few	13	TRBD1	TRBV27	TRBJ2-7	TGTGCCACTGCGGGGGACAGGGTATCCGAGCAGTACTTC	CATAGDRVSEQYF
NA	15	TRBD1	TRBV19	TRBJ2-7	TGTGCCAGTAGTACCTGGGGGACAGGGGGCGGCGAGCAGTACTTC	CASSTWGTGGGEQYF
once	12	NA	TRBV12-3/TRBV12-4	TRBJ1-2	TGTGCCAGCAGTGGGGGGGACTATGGCTACACCTTC	CASSGGDYGYTF
NA	13	NA	TRBV5-6	TRBJ1-3	TGTGCCAGCAGCTCCTACTCTGGAAACACCATATATTTT	CASSSYSGNTIYF
NA	14	TRBD1	TRBV7-8	TRBJ1-5	TGTGCCAGCAGCCAACAGGGGGGCCGTCAGCCCCAGCATTTT	CASSQQGGRQPQHF
NA	14	NA	TRBV19	TRBJ2-6	TGTGCCAGTAGTATGTCCCCAGCCGCCAACGTCCTGACTTTC	CASSMSPAANVLTF
NA	14	NA	TRBV6-2/TRBV6-3	TRBJ1-6	TGTGCCAGCAGCCCCGGACAGTATAATTCACCCCTCCACTTT	CASSPGQYNSPLHF
NA	15	TRBD1	TRBV2	TRBJ2-1	TGTGCCAGCATAGATTGGACAGGAGCGGTATATGAGCAGTTCTTC	CASIDWTGAVYEQFF
NA	15	NA	TRBV11-2	TRBJ1-1	TGTGCCAGCAGCTTAGTTCAGGGTCCTGGTATAGAAGCTTTCTTT	CASSLVQGPGIEAFF
NA	19	TRBD2	TRBV24-1	TRBJ2-3	TGTGCCACCAGTGTACGGACTAGCGGGGGGGCAATCGAGGCAGATACGCAGTATTTT	CATSVRTSGGAIEADTQYF
NA	13	NA	TRBV19	TRBJ1-1	TGTGCCATTAGGACAGCCCCGGGTACTGAAGCTTTCTTT	CAIRTAPGTEAFF
NA	15	NA	TRBV9	TRBJ1-3	TGTGCCAGCAGCGTAGGCAGCCTCTCTGGAAACACCATATATTTT	CASSVGSLSGNTIYF
NA	15	TRBD2	TRBV10-2	TRBJ2-3	TGCGCCAGCAAACTTGGCGGGAGGACCACAGATACGCAGTATTTT	CASKLGGRTTDTQYF
NA	17	TRBD1	TRBV7-6	TRBJ2-2	TGTGCCAGCAGCTTAGCGAAGGGACAGCTGAACACCGGGGAGCTGTTTTTT	CASSLAKGQLNTGELFF
NA	17	TRBD1	TRBV2	TRBJ1-6	TGTGCCAGCAGTGAAAGGACAGGGGGGTTTAATAATTCACCCCTCCACTTT	CASSERTGGFNNSPLHF
NA	13	NA	TRBV20-1	TRBJ2-7	TGCAGTGCTAGTTTTGGGGGCACCTACGAGCAGTACTTC	CSASFGGTYEQYF
NA	13	NA	TRBV2	TRBJ1-3	TGTGCCAGCAGTGACGGCTCTGGAAACACCATATATTTT	CASSDGSGNTIYF
NA	16	NA	TRBV25-1	TRBJ2-2	TGTGCCAGCAGTGATACGCGGAGCCCGAACACCGGGGAGCTGTTTTTT	CASSDTRSPNTGELFF
once	15	TRBD1	TRBV5-1	TRBJ1-1	TGCGCCAGCAGCTCCTCCGGGACAGGGGGAACTGAAGCTTTCTTT	CASSSSGTGGTEAFF
NA	14	TRBD1	TRBV2	TRBJ2-1	TGTGCCAGCAGTCGCCGGGACAGCAACAATGAGCAGTTCTTC	CASSRRDSNNEQFF
NA	15	NA	TRBV7-8	TRBJ2-7	TGTGCCAGCAGCTTAACCGACAGATCCCCCTACGAGCAGTACTTC	CASSLTDRSPYEQYF
NA	14	NA	TRBV10-3	TRBJ1-4	TGTGCCCCTCGGCGACAGGCAACTAATGAAAAACTGTTTTTT	CAPRRQATNEKLFF
NA	14	NA	TRBV10-2	TRBJ1-3	TGCGCCAGCAGTGAGGGACACTCTGGAAACACCATATATTTT	CASSEGHSGNTIYF
NA	16	NA	TRBV3-1/TRBV3-2	TRBJ2-2	TGTGCCAGCAGCCACCAGGACACGGGACGGGGCGGGGAGCTGTTTTTT	CASSHQDTGRGGELFF
NA	12	NA	TRBV12-3/TRBV12-4	TRBJ2-2	TGTGCCAGCAGTTCGAACACCGGGGAGCTGTTTTTT	CASSSNTGELFF
many	13	NA	TRBV7-6	TRBJ2-5	TGTGCCAGCAGCTTAGAGAGGGTAGAGACCCAGTACTTC	CASSLERVETQYF
NA	12	TRBD1	TRBV7-8	TRBJ1-2	TGTGCCAGCAGCTCAGGGGGAGGTGGCTACACCTTC	CASSSGGGGYTF